Sequencing of this T cell receptor beta chain was carried out in a study of OX40 agonist ivuxolimab in advanced cancers. The wider study: Of the patients, three showed partial responses, one with hepatocellular carcinoma and two with cutaneous melanoma.

Germline V gives CDR1 LNHDA, CDR2 SQIVND (reference sequence). Trimming shortened V by 2 bases and J by 0 bases, and 11 bases separated the two germline ends. The CDR3 is made up of 16 amino acids. Study findings and constraints: Clonal expansion from baseline to week 6 occurred in both CD4+ and CD8+ T cells. CD8+ T cells (on average) carried more expanded clones than CD4+ T cells.

Assay used: immunoSEQ multiplex PCR; TCRdb lists only in-frame clones, some missing. The profile shows about 77,000 clones, approximately 95% of them singletons. In the case of this clone: What it binds is not known.

The investigators sampled blood at baseline, at cycle 4 day 1, and at cycle 7 day 1. The rearrangement uses TRBV19 and TRBJ2-1, with D unclear. The clonotype comes from an adult with an advanced solid tumor such as melanoma, head and neck, liver or kidney cancer. Sequencing used CD4+ or CD8+ T cells sorted from blood, obtained in a trial of the OX40 agonist ivuxolimab. The CDR3 protein is CASSISSASSYNEQFF. For the CDR3, the DNA is TGTGCCAGTAGTATATCTTCAGCCAGCTCCTACAATGAGCAGTTCTTC.